This TCR beta chain was found in a study of cytomegalovirus exposure and HLA in healthy donors. Whole-study context: About 80 million unique TCRs from HLA-typed donors were held in an early data release. Study-wide results and caveats: In vitro data verified a few CMV-associated chains as specific for CMV antigens.

In regard to this clone: The antigen remains undetermined.

60 Vbeta and 13 Jbeta primers were used in PCR. Data came from immunoSEQ multiplex PCR; TCRdb stores just in-frame clones and leaves some out. The sample has roughly 99,000 clones, about 81% seen once. After removal of 0 bases from V and 4 bases from J, the junction contained 3 bases not matched to a gene. The CDR3 contains 15 residues. Per germline, CDR1 LNHNV and CDR2 YYDKDF (reference sequence). The sequenced material came from PBMCs. This receptor was taken from a man aged 25-40 years in good health and CMV-seropositive. The rearrangement links TRBV15 to TRBJ2-1; 7 bases are shared with TRBD2. DNA for the CDR3: TGTGCCACCAGCAGAGAGGATAGCGGGTACAATGAGCAGTTCTTC. It specifies CATSREDSGYNEQFF.